The 28 T cell receptor beta chains presented below share a single source sample, sequenced in a study of metastatic and nonmetastatic thyroid tumors. TCRdb reanalyzed the PCR reads with MiXCR. The table has roughly 6,100 clones, roughly 19% seen once; the top ten hold about 6.2%. Thyroid surgery had not been preceded by any treatment in any patient. Input material: adjacent normal tissue. Receptors were obtained from a female donor with papillary thyroid cancer or a benign thyroid nodule (not recorded which). Some clones in this sample may be carry-over from other donors' samples.

This clone has more than one count but fewer than ten. This may arise from a read error, as a much more abundant clone is one base away. The chain links TRBV19 to TRBJ2-5, with 7 positions matching TRBD1. Germline V gene data show CDR1 as LNHDA and CDR2 as SQIVND (reference sequence). Losses at the gene ends were 5 bases for V and 1 base for J; bases not matched to a gene: 7. There are 15 residues in the CDR3. CDR3: CASSAGTDLQETQYF. As DNA, the CDR3 is TGTGCCAGTAGTGCCGGGACAGATCTCCAAGAGACCCAGTACTTC.

There are a few counts of this clone. This chain connects TRBV2 to TRBJ2-2; D unresolved. V was cut by 9 bases and J by 4 bases, with 12 bases left in between. Germline-derived CDR1 and CDR2 are SNHLY and FYNNEI. The CDR3 covers 13 residues. CDR3: CASQRVPTGELFF. In nucleotides, the CDR3 is TGTGCCAGTCAACGGGTCCCCACCGGGGAGCTGTTTTTT.

V is TRBV20-1 and J is TRBJ2-5; D might be TRBD2 (7 bases). The CDR3 extends over 13 amino acids. Germline values: CDR1 DFQATT, CDR2 SNEGSKA (reference sequence). This chain's CDR3 is CRWGAGVGKTQYF. CDR3 bases: TGCAGATGGGGGGCGGGAGTTGGGAAGACCCAGTACTTC.

This clone has more than one count but fewer than ten. The chain couples TRBV19 to TRBJ1-5; unclear D gene. This CDR3 region has 13 residues. V was trimmed by 6 bases and J by 5 bases, leaving 11 bases between them. CDR1 is LNHDA, CDR2 SQIVND, per germline (reference sequence). CDR3 sequence reads: CASRMSIDQPQHF. CDR3 sequence (DNA): TGTGCCAGTAGAATGAGCATCGATCAGCCCCAGCATTTT.

At least ten counts were recorded for this clone. The rearrangement joins TRBV20-1 to TRBJ2-1; TRBD1 aligns across 9 bases. J gave up 6 bases and V 8 bases, and 8 bases lay outside the gene matches. Germline V lookup: CDR1 DFQATT, CDR2 SNEGSKA (reference sequence). CDR3 length equals 13 residues. The CDR3: CSPAQGAGNEQFF. DNA of the CDR3: TGCAGTCCCGCACAGGGGGCGGGCAATGAGCAGTTCTTC.

V is TRBV30 and J is TRBJ2-7; the match to TRBD1 covers 9 bases. This CDR3 spans 11 amino acids. V gave up 5 bases and J gave up 6 bases; unmatched junction bases: 2. Germline V gene sequence: CDR1 GTSNPN, CDR2 SVGIG (reference sequence). CDR3 protein: CAWGQGFEQYF. In DNA form, the CDR3 reads TGTGCCTGGGGACAGGGGTTCGAGCAGTACTTC. Full variable domain (missing parts from reference TRBV30 and TRBJ2-7): SQTIHQWPATLVQPVGSPLSLECTVEGTSNPNLYWYRQAAGRGLQLLFYSVGIGQISSEVPQNLSASRPQDRQFILSSKKLLLSDSGFYLCAWGQGFEQYFGPGTRLTVT.

This chain uses TRBV12-5 with TRBJ2-2; TRBD1 matches 7 bases. The germline V gene has CDR1 LGHNT and CDR2 FRNRAP. V shed 3 bases and J 5 bases; nucleotides not matched to a gene: 3. The length of the CDR3 is 14 residues. The CDR3 DNA is TGTGCTAGTGGTTTAGGGACAGATACCGGGGAGCTGTTTTTT. Its protein product is CASGLGTDTGELFF.

This clone is deemed medium-sized. The V and J genes are TRBV2 and TRBJ2-6; D is ambiguous. The CDR3 contains 13 residues. V lost 6 bases, J lost 1 base, and 4 bases lay in between. Germline V gives CDR1 SNHLY, CDR2 FYNNEI. Written as DNA, the CDR3 is TGTGCCAGCAGGAATTCTGGGGCCAACGTCCTGACTTTC. It is translated as CASRNSGANVLTF. Together with reference TRBV2 and TRBJ2-6, the CDR3 gives the full variable domain: EPEVTQTPSHQVTQMGQEVILRCVPISNHLYFYWYRQILGQKVEFLVSFYNNEISEKSEIFDDQFSVERPDGSNFTLKIRSTKLEDSAMYFCASRNSGANVLTFGAGSRLTVL.

In its sample, this clone is large. The chain has TRBV19 and TRBJ1-5, with TRBD1 matching over 7 bases. After removal of 7 bases from V and 6 bases from J, the junction contained 6 bases not matched to a gene. This CDR3 region has 13 residues. Germline V gene data show CDR1 as LNHDA and CDR2 as SQIVND (reference sequence). The CDR3 here is CASTDREGQPQHF. CDR3 coding DNA: TGTGCCAGTACCGACAGGGAAGGTCAGCCCCAGCATTTT. The entire variable domain, with the rest obtained from reference TRBV19 and TRBJ1-5, is as follows: DGGITQSPKYLFRKEGQNVTLSCEQNLNHDAMYWYRQDPGQGLRLIYYSQIVNDFQKGDIAEGYSVSREKKESFPLTVTSAQKNPTAFYLCASTDREGQPQHFGDGTRLSIL.

To note about this clone: Given the absence of the conserved phenylalanine or tryptophan at the CDR3 end, a read error is likely. This rearrangement joins TRBV5-1 to TRBJ2-5; perhaps TRBD1 as D (6 bases). This CDR3 is built from 19 residues. Germline V lookup: CDR1 SGHRS, CDR2 YFSETQ. CDR3 nucleotides: TGCGCCGGCAGCTTGGGGGCCGCGACCAAATCCGTCCGACAAGAGACCCAGTACCTC. Protein product: CAGSLGAATKSVRQETQYL.

As concerns this clone: A junction end diverges from the germline sequence, so it may reflect a read error. V gene TRBV5-1 combines with J gene TRBJ2-1, with 8 bases fitting TRBD2. In germline, CDR1 is SGHRS, CDR2 YFSETQ. The CDR3 runs 18 residues. The CDR3 loop is CASSLSSGSARPYNEKFF. The CDR3 region has the DNA TGCGCCAGCAGCTTATCCAGCGGGAGCGCACGACCCTACAATGAGAAGTTCTTC. The full variable domain, in which reference TRBV5-1 and TRBJ2-1 provide the parts outside the CDR3, is KAGVTQTPRYLIKTRGQQVTLSCSPISGHRSVSWYQQTPGQGLQFLFEYFSETQRNKGNFPGRFSGRQFSNSRSEMNVSTLELGDSALYLCASSLSSGSARPYNEKFFGPGTRLTVL.

This clone is classed as medium-sized. This sequence joins TRBV28 and TRBJ1-5; D remains ambiguous. The V end was cut by 2 bases, the J end by 3 bases, with 11 bases between. Germline CDR1 reads MDHEN; CDR2 reads SYDVKM. This CDR3 contains 15 residues. The CDR3 DNA is TGTGCCAGCAGTTTACAACAAGGTCTCAATCAGCCCCAGCATTTT. Translating gives CASSLQQGLNQPQHF.

This clone is medium-sized by share. V is TRBV28 and J is TRBJ1-4; D not resolved. The CDR3 is 15 amino acids. Germline-derived CDR1 and CDR2 are MDHEN and SYDVKM. Trimming stripped 0 bases from V and 5 bases from J, with 10 bases between. The CDR3 is CASSLWTADNEKLFF. The CDR3, as DNA: TGTGCCAGCAGTTTATGGACGGCAGACAATGAAAAACTGTTTTTT.

The chain combines TRBV5-1 with TRBJ2-1, with unresolved D. This CDR3 has 13 amino acids. Germline CDR1 is SGHRS and CDR2 is YFSETQ. Trimming left V 4 bases short and J 9 bases short, with 14 bases between. The CDR3 region is CASSLVLDGEQFF. In nucleotides, the CDR3 is TGCGCCAGCAGCCTGGTACTGGATGGTGAGCAGTTCTTC.

The V gene is TRBV12-3 or TRBV12-4, the J gene TRBJ1-1; no reliable D call. V gave up 4 bases and J gave up 5 bases, with 14 bases separating them. CDR3 length equals 14 residues. CDR3 loop: CASSSMGGVTEAFF. The CDR3 bases are TGTGCCAGCAGTTCCATGGGAGGCGTTACTGAAGCTTTCTTT.

The chain links TRBV7-8 to TRBJ1-2; no firm D call. V was cut by 1 base and J by 4 bases, with 16 bases left in between. The germline V gene encodes CDR1 SGHVS and CDR2 FQNEAQ. The CDR3 covers 16 residues. The CDR3 sequence is CASSLGSGEDFYGYTF. The CDR3 DNA follows: TGTGCCAGCAGCTTAGGGTCGGGCGAAGACTTCTATGGCTACACCTTC.

This clone was counted between two and nine times. A much larger clone differs from this one at a single base, so this may be a read error. The sample holds other DNA sequences that translate to the same CDR3. This chain uses TRBV6-1 with TRBJ1-2, with TRBD1 matching over 7 bases. There are 17 residues in the CDR3. V gave up 10 bases and J gave up 8 bases; unmatched junction bases: 25. The germline CDR1 and CDR2 sequences are MNHNS and SASEGT. Here the CDR3 reads CANSEELGPGQQGGYTF. CDR3 nucleotide sequence: TGTGCCAACAGCGAAGAATTAGGACCAGGACAACAGGGGGGCTACACCTTC.

In its sample, this clone is medium-sized. The chain couples TRBV7-2 to TRBJ1-2, with 7 positions matching TRBD1. The CDR3 loop spans 14 amino acids. After removal of 4 bases from V and 3 bases from J, the junction contained 5 bases not matched to a gene. From germline, CDR1 is SGHTA and CDR2 FQGNSA. The CDR3, as DNA: TGTGCCAGCAGCTCGCAGGGGGGGGACTATGGCTACACCTTC. Translated, it gives CASSSQGGDYGYTF.

By share, this clone counts as medium-sized. This CDR3 reads CASAGGGYEQYF. CDR3 sequence (DNA): TGTGCCAGTGCAGGGGGCGGGTACGAGCAGTACTTC. The J gene is TRBJ2-7, the V gene TRBV19; 8 bases align to TRBD1. Per the germline V gene, CDR1 is LNHDA and CDR2 is SQIVND (reference sequence). V dropped 8 bases and J dropped 4; count of bases not matched to a gene: 4. This CDR3 region has 12 residues. The whole variable domain, filled in from reference TRBV19 and TRBJ2-7, reads DGGITQSPKYLFRKEGQNVTLSCEQNLNHDAMYWYRQDPGQGLRLIYYSQIVNDFQKGDIAEGYSVSREKKESFPLTVTSAQKNPTAFYLCASAGGGYEQYFGPGTRLTVT.

This clone was counted ten times or more. The same CDR3 can be traced to other DNA sequences in this sample. The gene calls are TRBV18 and TRBJ1-1; D is perhaps TRBD1 (6 bases). The germline CDR1 and CDR2 sequences are KGHSH and LQKENI. V was shortened by 1 base and J by 2 bases, with 11 bases between the two germline ends. CDR3 length: 15 amino acids. The CDR3 loop reads CASSPQGTPNTEAFF. The CDR3 DNA is TGTGCCAGCTCACCACAGGGGACACCAAACACTGAAGCTTTCTTT.

As for this clone: Sequence at one end of the junction differs from germline and may be a read error. This chain connects TRBV6-2 or TRBV6-3 to TRBJ1-5, with TRBD1 matching over 7 bases. The germline V gene has CDR1 MNHEY and CDR2 SVGEGT. This CDR3 contains 14 residues. The CDR3 sequence: CARENRQGRKPQHF. DNA for the CDR3: TGTGCCAGAGAAAATCGACAGGGTAGGAAGCCCCAACATTTT.

This clone was seen at least ten times. This CDR3 fails to terminate in the conserved phenylalanine or tryptophan, so it likely reflects a read error. The rearrangement links TRBV18 to TRBJ2-2; TRBD2 is a possible D gene (5 bases). Per germline, CDR1 KGHSH and CDR2 LQKENI. The CDR3 extends over 15 amino acids. The V end lost 1 base, the J end lost 5 bases, and 11 bases lay between the germline ends. CDR3 amino acids: CASSPLEGITGELFS. CDR3 DNA sequence: TGTGCCAGCTCACCACTAGAGGGTATAACCGGGGAGCTGTTTTCT.

In its sample, this clone ranks as medium-sized. The chain recombines TRBV5-4 with TRBJ2-7; 11 bases line up with TRBD2. This CDR3 comprises 14 residues. Germline V gives CDR1 SGHNT, CDR2 YYREEE (reference sequence). Germline trimming cut 1 base from V and 5 bases from J; bases unmatched to any gene: 2. The CDR3 DNA follows: TGTGCCAGCAGCTTGCAACTAGCGGGAGACGAGCAGTACTTC. Encoded protein: CASSLQLAGDEQYF.

The CDR3 region has the DNA TGTGCCAGCAGCAAAGGGGACAGTGCGGCCATCAATGAAAAACTGTTTTTT. Its protein is CASSKGDSAAINEKLFF. The chain employs TRBV9 and TRBJ1-4; 7 bases align to TRBD1. Germline loops: CDR1 SGDLS, CDR2 YYNGEE. There are 17 residues in the CDR3. V lost 4 bases, J lost 5 bases, and 14 bases stayed unmatched.

The J gene is TRBJ2-7, the V gene TRBV6-1; D is perhaps TRBD2 (5 bases). The V end lost 9 bases, the J end lost 0 bases, and 12 bases lay between the germline ends. Germline assignment: CDR1 MNHNS and CDR2 SASEGT. The CDR3 is 13 amino acids. The CDR3 DNA reads as TGTGCCAGTACTAGGCCCTCCTCCTACGAGCAGTACTTC. This translates into CASTRPSSYEQYF.

With regard to this clone: Germline and junction disagree at one end, which may indicate a read error. The chain links TRBV11-1 to TRBJ2-3, with 7 bases lining up with TRBD2. This CDR3 has 17 residues. Germline V gene lookup returns CDR1 SGHAT and CDR2 FQDESV (reference sequence). CDR3 nucleotide sequence: TGTGCCAGCAGCTTAGGACCGGCTAGCGGTGCCCAAGATACGCGGTATTTT. Its translation is CASSLGPASGAQDTRYF.

The V call is TRBV28, the J call TRBJ2-1; perhaps TRBD2 as D (6 bases). This CDR3 has 18 amino acids. Per germline, CDR1 MDHEN and CDR2 SYDVKM. Deletions cut 5 bases from V and 0 bases from J, with 20 bases between. CDR3 nucleotides: TGTGCCAGCAGTCCTACCCCCGGGACTTCGAGCTCCTACAATGAGCAGTTCTTC. It codes for CASSPTPGTSSSYNEQFF. Looking up the rest from reference TRBV28 and TRBJ2-1 gives the full variable domain: DVKVTQSSRYLVKRTGEKVFLECVQDMDHENMFWYRQDPGLGLRLIYFSYDVKMKEKGDIPEGYSVSREKKERFSLILESASTNQTSMYLCASSPTPGTSSSYNEQFFGPGTRLTVL.

This clone showed up just a few times. The V gene is TRBV28, the J gene TRBJ2-3; D gene uncertain. This CDR3 spans 12 amino acids. Germline V gene sequence: CDR1 MDHEN, CDR2 SYDVKM. The V end was cut by 8 bases, the J end by 4 bases, with 10 bases between. The CDR3 loop reads CASWDSSDTQYF. CDR3 sequence (DNA): TGTGCCAGCTGGGATAGTTCAGATACGCAGTATTTT.